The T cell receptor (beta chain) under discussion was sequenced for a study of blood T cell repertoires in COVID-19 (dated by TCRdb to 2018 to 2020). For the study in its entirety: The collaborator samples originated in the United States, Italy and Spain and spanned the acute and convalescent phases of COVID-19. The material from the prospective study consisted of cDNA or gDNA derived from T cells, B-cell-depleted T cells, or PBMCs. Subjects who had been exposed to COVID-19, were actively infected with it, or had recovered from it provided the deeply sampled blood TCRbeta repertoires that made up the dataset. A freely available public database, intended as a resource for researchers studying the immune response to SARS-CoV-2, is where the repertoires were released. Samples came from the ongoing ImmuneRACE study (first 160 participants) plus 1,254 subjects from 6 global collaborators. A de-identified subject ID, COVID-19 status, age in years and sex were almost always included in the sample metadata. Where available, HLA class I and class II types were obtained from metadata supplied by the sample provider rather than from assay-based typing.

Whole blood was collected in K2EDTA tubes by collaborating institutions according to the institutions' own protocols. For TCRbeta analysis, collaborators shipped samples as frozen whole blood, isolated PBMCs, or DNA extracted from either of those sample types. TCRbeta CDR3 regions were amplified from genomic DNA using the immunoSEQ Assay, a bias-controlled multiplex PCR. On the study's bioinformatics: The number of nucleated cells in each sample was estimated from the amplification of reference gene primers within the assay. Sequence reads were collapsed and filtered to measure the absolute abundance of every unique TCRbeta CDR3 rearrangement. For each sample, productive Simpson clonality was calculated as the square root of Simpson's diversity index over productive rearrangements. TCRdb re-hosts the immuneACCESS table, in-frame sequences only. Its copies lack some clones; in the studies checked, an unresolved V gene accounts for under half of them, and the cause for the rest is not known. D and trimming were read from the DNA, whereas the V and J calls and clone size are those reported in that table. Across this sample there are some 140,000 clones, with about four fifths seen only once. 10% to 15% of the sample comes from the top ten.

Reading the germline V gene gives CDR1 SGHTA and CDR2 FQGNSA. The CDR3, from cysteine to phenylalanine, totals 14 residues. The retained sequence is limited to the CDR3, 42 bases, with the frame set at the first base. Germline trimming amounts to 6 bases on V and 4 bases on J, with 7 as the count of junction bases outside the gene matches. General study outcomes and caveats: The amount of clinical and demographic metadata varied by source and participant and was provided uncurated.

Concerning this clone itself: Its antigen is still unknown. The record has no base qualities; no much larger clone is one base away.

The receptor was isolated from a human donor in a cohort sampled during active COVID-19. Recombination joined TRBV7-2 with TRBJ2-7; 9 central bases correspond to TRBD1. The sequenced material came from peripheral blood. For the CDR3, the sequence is CASRNPGQGYEQYF. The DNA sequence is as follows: TGTGCCAGCAGAAATCCGGGACAGGGTTACGAGCAGTACTTC.